This T cell receptor beta chain was sequenced during a study of T cells in Graves' hyperthyroidism and ophthalmopathy. The study, taken as a whole, reports: Ophthalmopathy prediction by the model preceded onset by a median roughly 6 months.

Using RNA transcripts as the source, TCR beta CDR3 regions were amplified. First-round RT-PCR with HTBI primers amplified the TCR CDR3 region. A single record per CDR3 protein comes from TCRdb applying MiXCR to the multiplex PCR reads. The sample includes about 420,000 distinct CDR3 sequences, approximately 14% seen only once; the top ten take around 7.3%. Ten or more counts support this clonotype. No antigen is known for it. In germline, CDR1 is SNHLY, CDR2 FYNNEI. The CDR3 covers 17 residues. Germline trimming cut 1 base from V and 2 bases from J; bases unmatched to any gene: 4. This clonotype originated in a woman aged 18-30 years with Graves' hyperthyroidism. The gene calls are TRBV2 and TRBJ2-1, with 11 bases lining up with TRBD2. The sample taken for sequencing was blood. The CDR3 sequence: CASSEVRLAGTYNEQFF. The CDR3 coding sequence is TGTGCCAGCAGTGAAGTTCGACTAGCGGGAACCTACAATGAGCAGTTCTTC.